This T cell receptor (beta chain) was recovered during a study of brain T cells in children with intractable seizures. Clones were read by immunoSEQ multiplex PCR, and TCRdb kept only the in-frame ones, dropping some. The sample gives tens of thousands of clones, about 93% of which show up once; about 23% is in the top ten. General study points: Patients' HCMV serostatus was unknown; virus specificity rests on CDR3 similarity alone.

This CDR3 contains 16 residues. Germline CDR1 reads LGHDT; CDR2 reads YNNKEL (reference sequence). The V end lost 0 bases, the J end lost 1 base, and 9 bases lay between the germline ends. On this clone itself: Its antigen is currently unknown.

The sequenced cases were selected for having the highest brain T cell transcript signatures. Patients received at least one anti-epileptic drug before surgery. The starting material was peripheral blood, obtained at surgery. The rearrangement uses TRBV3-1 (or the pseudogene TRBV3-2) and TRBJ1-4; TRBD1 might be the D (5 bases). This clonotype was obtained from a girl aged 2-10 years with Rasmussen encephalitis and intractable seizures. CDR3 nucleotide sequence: TGTGCCAGCAGCCAAGATTTCGGGGGAACTAATGAAAAACTGTTTTTT. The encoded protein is CASSQDFGGTNEKLFF.